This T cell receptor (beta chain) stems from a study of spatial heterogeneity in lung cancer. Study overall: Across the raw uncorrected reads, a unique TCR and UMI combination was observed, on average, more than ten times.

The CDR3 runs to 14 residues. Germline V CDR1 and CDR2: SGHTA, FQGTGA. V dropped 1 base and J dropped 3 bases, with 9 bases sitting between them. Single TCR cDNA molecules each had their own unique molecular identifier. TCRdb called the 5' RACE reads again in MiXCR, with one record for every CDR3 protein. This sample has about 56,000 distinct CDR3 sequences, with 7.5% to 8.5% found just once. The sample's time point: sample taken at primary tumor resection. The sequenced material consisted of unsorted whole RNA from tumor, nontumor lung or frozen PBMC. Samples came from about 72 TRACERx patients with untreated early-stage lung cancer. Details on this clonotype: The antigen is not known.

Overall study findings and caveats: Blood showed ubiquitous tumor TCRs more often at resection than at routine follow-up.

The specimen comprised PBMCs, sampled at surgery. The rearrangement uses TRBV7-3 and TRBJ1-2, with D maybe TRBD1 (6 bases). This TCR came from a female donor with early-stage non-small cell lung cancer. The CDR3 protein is CASSLMGGDYGYTF. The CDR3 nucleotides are TGTGCCAGCAGCTTAATGGGGGGCGACTATGGCTACACCTTC.